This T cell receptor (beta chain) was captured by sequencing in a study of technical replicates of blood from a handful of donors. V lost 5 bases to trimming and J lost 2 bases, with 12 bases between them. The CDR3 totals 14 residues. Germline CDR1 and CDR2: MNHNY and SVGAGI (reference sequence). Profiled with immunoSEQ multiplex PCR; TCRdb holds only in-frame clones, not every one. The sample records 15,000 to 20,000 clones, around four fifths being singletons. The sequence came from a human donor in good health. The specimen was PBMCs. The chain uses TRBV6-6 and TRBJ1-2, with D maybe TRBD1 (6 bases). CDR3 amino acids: CASSLRTENYGYTF. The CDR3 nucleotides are TGTGCCAGCAGTCTCAGGACAGAAAACTATGGCTACACCTTC.